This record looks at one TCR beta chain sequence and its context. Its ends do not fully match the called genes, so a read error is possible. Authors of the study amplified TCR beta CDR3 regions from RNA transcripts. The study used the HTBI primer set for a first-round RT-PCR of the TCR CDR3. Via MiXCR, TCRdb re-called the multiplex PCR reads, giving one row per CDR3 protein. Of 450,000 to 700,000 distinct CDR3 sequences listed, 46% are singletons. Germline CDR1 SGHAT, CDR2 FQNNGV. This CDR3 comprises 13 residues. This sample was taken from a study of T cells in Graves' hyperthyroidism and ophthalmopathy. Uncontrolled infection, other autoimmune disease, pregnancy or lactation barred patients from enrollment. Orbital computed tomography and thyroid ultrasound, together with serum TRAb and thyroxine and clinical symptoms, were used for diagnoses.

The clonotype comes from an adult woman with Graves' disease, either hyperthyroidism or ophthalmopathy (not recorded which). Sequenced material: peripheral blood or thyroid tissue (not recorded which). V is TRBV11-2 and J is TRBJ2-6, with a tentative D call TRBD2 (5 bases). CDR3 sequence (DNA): TGTGCCAGCAGCTTAATCCGGGGAGAAACTGAAGCTTTC. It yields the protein CASSLIRGETEAF.